This is a list of T cell receptor beta chains from one sample in a study of blood T cells in healthy people across ages. TCRdb passed the 5' RACE reads through MiXCR, listing each CDR3 protein once. The sample consists of 1.5 million to 2 million distinct CDR3 sequences, roughly 27% of them appearing once. Sequenced: blood. These receptors were taken from a woman aged 25 to 45 in good health. CDR3s include the opening cysteine and the closing phenylalanine or tryptophan. A D gene is named only where the DNA matches it firmly. Clone size is given for some rows only: seen once, a few or many times, or a class if the clone is expanded.

TRBV27	TRBJ2-6	NA	NA	CASAKAGANVLTF	TGTGCCAGCGCGAAGGCTGGGGCCAACGTCCTGACTTTC
TRBV11-2	TRBJ2-7	TRBD2	NA	CASSPLRGRYEQYF	TGTGCCAGCAGCCCCCTCCGCGGGAGATACGAGCAGTACTTC
TRBV12-3/TRBV12-4	TRBJ1-2	NA	NA	CASSASTGGGYTF	TGTGCCAGCAGCGCCAGTACCGGCGGTGGCTACACCTTC
TRBV20-1	TRBJ2-7	TRBD1	many	CSAQDEDRVGYEQYF	TGCAGTGCTCAGGACGAGGACAGGGTGGGGTACGAGCAGTACTTC
TRBV20-1	TRBJ2-7	TRBD2	many	CSASPTSGGSYEQYF	TGCAGTGCTAGCCCGACTAGCGGGGGCTCCTACGAGCAGTACTTC
TRBV10-3	TRBJ2-7	NA	many	CAISGGPEEQYF	TGTGCCATCAGTGGGGGGCCAGAGGAGCAGTACTTC
TRBV12-3/TRBV12-4	TRBJ2-2	NA	NA	CASSRQMRELFF	TGTGCCAGCAGCAGACAGATGCGGGAGCTGTTTTTT
TRBV12-3/TRBV12-4	TRBJ2-5	NA	few	CASSSGAGLLQETQYF	TGTGCCAGCAGTTCGGGGGCTGGACTGCTCCAAGAGACCCAGTACTTC
TRBV15	TRBJ1-5	NA	NA	CATSSRLRRQNNQPQHF	TGTGCCACCAGCAGTCGCTTACGCCGACAGAACAATCAGCCCCAGCATTTT
TRBV4-1	TRBJ1-1	NA	many	CASSQGRMNTEAFF	TGCGCCAGCAGCCAAGGCAGAATGAACACTGAAGCTTTCTTT
TRBV6-5	TRBJ2-7	TRBD2	few	CASKASGIPEQYF	TGTGCCAGCAAGGCTAGCGGGATTCCCGAGCAGTACTTC
TRBV5-5	TRBJ1-1	NA	few	CASITGKLGTEAFF	TGTGCCAGCATTACAGGGAAGCTCGGCACTGAAGCTTTCTTT
TRBV30	TRBJ1-1	NA	NA	CAWSVRGAQNTEAFF	TGTGCCTGGAGTGTCAGGGGAGCCCAAAACACTGAAGCTTTCTTT
TRBV4-3	TRBJ2-1	TRBD2	many	CASSQDRTSGSNEQFF	TGCGCCAGCAGCCAAGACCGGACTAGCGGGAGCAATGAGCAGTTCTTC
TRBV5-5	TRBJ2-1	TRBD1	many	CASSYSPGTGKIGEQFF	TGTGCCAGCAGTTATTCCCCCGGGACAGGGAAAATTGGTGAGCAGTTCTTC
TRBV12-3/TRBV12-4	TRBJ2-1	NA	NA	CASSFSLAGPWFF	TGTGCCAGCAGTTTTTCTCTGGCAGGGCCTTGGTTCTTC
TRBV5-1	TRBJ1-2	TRBD1	few	CASSLADRVAYTF	TGCGCCAGCAGCTTGGCCGACAGGGTGGCCTACACCTTC
TRBV6-6	TRBJ2-2	TRBD1	few	CASSYRTGANTGELFF	TGTGCCAGCAGTTACCGGACAGGGGCTAACACCGGGGAGCTGTTTTTT
TRBV27	TRBJ2-7	NA	few	CASRKGPDIYEQYF	TGTGCCAGCAGAAAGGGACCTGACATTTACGAGCAGTACTTC
TRBV10-3	TRBJ1-1	NA	NA	CAISEPGNSESTEAFF	TGTGCCATCAGTGAGCCGGGAAATAGCGAGTCCACTGAAGCTTTCTTT
TRBV12-3/TRBV12-4	TRBJ2-4	NA	NA	CASSFGGGDIQYF	TGTGCCAGCAGTTTTGGGGGTGGGGACATTCAGTACTTC
TRBV6-2/TRBV6-3	TRBJ2-1	TRBD2	NA	CASRLSGGNNEQFF	TGTGCCAGCAGGCTTAGCGGGGGGAACAATGAGCAGTTCTTC
TRBV5-1	TRBJ1-2	TRBD1	few	CASHDRGRTNYGYTF	TGCGCCAGCCACGACAGGGGGCGGACCAACTATGGCTACACCTTC
TRBV28	TRBJ2-7	NA	NA	CASSTWGPFSYEQYF	TGTGCCAGCAGCACCTGGGGCCCCTTCTCCTACGAGCAGTACTTC
TRBV28	TRBJ1-1	TRBD1	once	CASSQWTGRGRGTEAFF	TGTGCCAGCAGTCAATGGACAGGGAGGGGACGGGGCACTGAAGCTTTCTTT
TRBV7-2	TRBJ1-5	NA	NA	CASSSYRERAQHF	TGTGCCAGCAGCTCATACAGGGAAAGGGCCCAGCATTTT
TRBV12-3/TRBV12-4	TRBJ2-3	TRBD1	once	CASSGQGGTIASADAQYF	TGTGCCAGCAGTGGACAGGGGGGGACTATAGCTAGCGCAGATGCGCAGTATTTT
TRBV7-2	TRBJ2-5	TRBD2	NA	CASSPERENNEQYF	TGTGCCAGCAGCCCCGAGCGGGAGAACAATGAGCAGTACTTC
TRBV5-1	TRBJ2-1	NA	few	CASTVEGGHEQFF	TGCGCCAGCACGGTGGAGGGAGGCCATGAGCAGTTCTTC
TRBV14	TRBJ2-1	TRBD1	few	CASSPPGQGPYNEQFF	TGTGCCAGCAGCCCCCCGGGACAGGGACCTTACAATGAGCAGTTCTTC
TRBV7-9	TRBJ2-5	TRBD2	NA	CASSFEAGWGQETQYF	TGTGCCAGCAGCTTCGAAGCGGGGTGGGGCCAAGAGACCCAGTACTTC
TRBV3-1	TRBJ1-6	TRBD1	NA	CVSSQYRGGHSPLHF	TGTGTCAGCAGTCAATACAGGGGTGGACATTCACCCCTCCACTTT
TRBV20-1	TRBJ2-1	NA	NA	CSAKGFDREQFF	TGCAGTGCCAAGGGATTCGACCGTGAGCAGTTCTTC
TRBV28	TRBJ2-7	TRBD2	many	CASSTRTSGGYEQYF	TGTGCCAGCTCAACCCGGACTAGCGGGGGCTACGAGCAGTACTTC
TRBV6-5	TRBJ2-2	TRBD1	few	CASSDTGAGELFF	TGTGCCAGCAGTGATACAGGGGCCGGGGAGCTGTTTTTT
TRBV5-1	TRBJ2-3	TRBD2	few	CASSSSGTRANTQYF	TGCGCCAGCAGCTCGTCCGGGACTAGGGCTAATACGCAGTATTTT
TRBV23-1	TRBJ2-4	NA	NA	CASSQSEGARAKNIQYF	TGCGCCAGCAGTCAATCAGAAGGGGCTAGGGCCAAAAACATTCAGTACTTC
TRBV12-3/TRBV12-4	TRBJ2-7	NA	NA	CASFRVSGEQYF	TGTGCCAGCTTTCGGGTGTCTGGGGAGCAGTACTTC
TRBV30	TRBJ2-2	TRBD1	NA	CAWSTDRGGGELFF	TGTGCCTGGAGTACGGACAGGGGTGGCGGGGAGCTGTTTTTT
TRBV12-3/TRBV12-4	TRBJ2-1	TRBD2	few	CASCPSPGGADRSEQFF	TGTGCCAGCTGCCCCTCACCCGGGGGGGCCGATAGAAGTGAGCAGTTCTTC
TRBV28	TRBJ1-2	NA	NA	CASTVRQNYGYTF	TGTGCCAGCACCGTAAGGCAGAACTATGGCTACACCTTC
TRBV14	TRBJ1-2	NA	NA	CASNAQGHNYGYTF	TGTGCCAGCAACGCACAGGGCCATAACTATGGCTACACCTTC
TRBV18	TRBJ2-1	NA	many	CASSPDTLGNEQFF	TGTGCCAGCTCACCAGACACCCTAGGAAATGAGCAGTTCTTC
TRBV7-6	TRBJ2-7	TRBD2	many	CASSGGLAGGLYEQYF	TGTGCCAGCAGCGGGGGACTAGCGGGAGGCCTGTACGAGCAGTACTTC
TRBV30	TRBJ2-1	NA	NA	CAWSRAGRQNNEQFF	TGTGCCTGGAGTAGGGCGGGACGGCAGAACAATGAGCAGTTCTTC
TRBV6-6	TRBJ2-1	TRBD1	many	CASSPPGGAGNEQFF	TGTGCCAGCAGCCCCCCAGGGGGCGCGGGGAATGAGCAGTTCTTC
TRBV2	TRBJ2-5	NA	NA	CASSAGRWGTQYF	TGTGCCAGCAGTGCTGGCAGGTGGGGGACCCAGTACTTC
TRBV20-1	TRBJ2-5	NA	few	CSATPGAETQYF	TGCAGTGCTACCCCAGGGGCAGAGACCCAGTACTTC
TRBV29-1	TRBJ2-1	NA	NA	CSVAGTGTRSYNEQFF	TGCAGCGTTGCTGGGACCGGGACGCGATCCTACAATGAGCAGTTCTTC
TRBV5-1	TRBJ2-3	NA	few	CASKAPGDTDTQYF	TGCGCCAGCAAGGCACCGGGGGACACAGATACGCAGTATTTT
TRBV2	TRBJ2-1	TRBD2	NA	CAYPATSGGPYNEQFF	TGTGCCTATCCGGCAACTAGCGGGGGACCCTACAATGAGCAGTTCTTC
TRBV7-2	TRBJ2-1	NA	NA	CASSFPPPYNEQFF	TGTGCCAGCAGCTTCCCTCCACCCTACAATGAGCAGTTCTTC
TRBV25-1	TRBJ1-4	TRBD1	NA	CASSAEGAGNEKLFF	TGTGCCAGCAGTGCCGAGGGGGCCGGTAATGAAAAACTGTTTTTT